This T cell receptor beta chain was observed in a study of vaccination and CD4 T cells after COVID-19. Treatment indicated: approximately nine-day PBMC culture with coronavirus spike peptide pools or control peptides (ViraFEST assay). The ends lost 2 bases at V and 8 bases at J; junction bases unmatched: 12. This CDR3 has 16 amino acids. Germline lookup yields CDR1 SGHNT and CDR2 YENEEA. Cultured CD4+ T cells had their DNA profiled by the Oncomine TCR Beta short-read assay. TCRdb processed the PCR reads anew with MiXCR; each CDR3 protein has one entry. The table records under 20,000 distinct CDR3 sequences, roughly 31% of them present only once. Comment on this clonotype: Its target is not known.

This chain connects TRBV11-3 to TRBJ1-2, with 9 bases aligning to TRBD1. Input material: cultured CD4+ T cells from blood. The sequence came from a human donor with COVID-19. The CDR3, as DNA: TGTGCCAGCAGCTTACTTACAGGGGGCCTCGGAGAGGGCTACACCTTC. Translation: CASSLLTGGLGEGYTF.